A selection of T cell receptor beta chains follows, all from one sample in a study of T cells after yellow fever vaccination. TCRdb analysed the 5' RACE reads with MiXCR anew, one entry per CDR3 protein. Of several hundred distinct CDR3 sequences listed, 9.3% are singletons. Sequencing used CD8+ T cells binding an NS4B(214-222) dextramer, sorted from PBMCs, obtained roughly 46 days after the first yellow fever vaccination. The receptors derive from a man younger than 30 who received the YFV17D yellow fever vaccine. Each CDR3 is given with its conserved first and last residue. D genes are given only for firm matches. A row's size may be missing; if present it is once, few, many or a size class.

CASSQFVSSYEQYF,TGCGCCAGCAGCCAGTTTGTGAGCTCCTACGAGCAGTACTTC,NA,14,large,TRBV4-3,TRBJ2-7
CATSPGPEIYEQYF,TGTGCCACCAGCCCTGGGCCGGAGATTTACGAGCAGTACTTC,NA,14,many,TRBV15,TRBJ2-7
CASSLEATVPYEQYF,TGTGCCAGCAGCCTGGAGGCCACCGTGCCCTACGAGCAGTACTTC,NA,15,medium-sized,TRBV14,TRBJ2-7
CATSRATGAQPQHF,TGTGCCACCAGCAGAGCGACAGGGGCTCAGCCCCAGCATTTT,TRBD1,14,large,TRBV15,TRBJ1-5
CASSFNSGNTIYF,TGTGCCAGCAGTTTTAACTCTGGAAACACCATATATTTT,NA,13,medium-sized,TRBV28,TRBJ1-3
CAMGPGPLCF,TGTGCCATGGGCCCCGGGCCCCTCTGCTTT,NA,10,NA,TRBV5-2,TRBJ1-6
CASSPWRGAYNEQFF,TGCGCCAGCTCCCCATGGCGGGGGGCCTACAATGAGCAGTTCTTC,TRBD2,15,many,TRBV23-1,TRBJ2-1
CASSTAGGAYGYTF,TGTGCCAGCAGCACCGCCGGAGGAGCCTATGGCTACACCTTC,NA,14,large,TRBV6-5,TRBJ1-2
CASSLGVGGPTDTQYF,TGTGCCAGCAGCTTAGGTGTCGGGGGGCCCACAGATACGCAGTATTTT,NA,16,few,TRBV11-2,TRBJ2-3
CASSLSGLNEQFF,TGTGCCAGCAGCTTGTCGGGACTAAATGAGCAGTTCTTC,TRBD2,13,medium-sized,TRBV5-6,TRBJ2-1
CASSQGQGSYEQYF,TGTGCCAGCAGCCAGGGACAGGGGTCCTACGAGCAGTACTTC,TRBD1,14,medium-sized,TRBV4-2,TRBJ2-7
CASSAGAGQPQHF,TGTGCCAGCAGTGCGGGGGCTGGCCAGCCCCAGCATTTT,NA,13,medium-sized,TRBV6-1,TRBJ1-5
CASSGSTGYEQYF,TGTGCCAGTAGTGGCTCGACAGGGTACGAGCAGTACTTC,TRBD1,13,many,TRBV19,TRBJ2-7